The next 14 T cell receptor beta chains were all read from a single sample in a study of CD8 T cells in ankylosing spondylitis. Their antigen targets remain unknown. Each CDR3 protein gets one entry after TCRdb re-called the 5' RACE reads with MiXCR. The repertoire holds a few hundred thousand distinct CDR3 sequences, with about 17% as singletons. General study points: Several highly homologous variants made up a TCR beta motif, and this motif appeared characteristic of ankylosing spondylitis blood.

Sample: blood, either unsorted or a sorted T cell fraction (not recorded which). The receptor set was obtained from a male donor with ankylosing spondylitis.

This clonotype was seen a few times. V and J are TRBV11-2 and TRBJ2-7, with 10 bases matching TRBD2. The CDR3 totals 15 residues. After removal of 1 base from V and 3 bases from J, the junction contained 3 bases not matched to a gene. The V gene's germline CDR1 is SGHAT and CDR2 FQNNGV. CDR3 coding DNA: TGTGCCAGCAGCTTAGGGACTAGCGGTTACTACGAGCAGTACTTC. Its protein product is CASSLGTSGYYEQYF.

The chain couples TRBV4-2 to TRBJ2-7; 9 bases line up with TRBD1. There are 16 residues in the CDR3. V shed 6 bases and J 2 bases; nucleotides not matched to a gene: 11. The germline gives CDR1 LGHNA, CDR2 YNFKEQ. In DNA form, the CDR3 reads TGTGCCAGCAGGAGACTTCCGGGACAGGGACCCTACGAGCAGTACTTC. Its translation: CASRRLPGQGPYEQYF.

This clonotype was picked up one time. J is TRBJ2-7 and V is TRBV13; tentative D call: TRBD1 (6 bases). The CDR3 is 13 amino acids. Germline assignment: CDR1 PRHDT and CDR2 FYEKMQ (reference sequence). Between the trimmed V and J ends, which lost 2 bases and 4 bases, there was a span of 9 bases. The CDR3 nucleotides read TGTGCCAGCAGCTTAACACAGGGTTACGAGCAGTACTTC. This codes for CASSLTQGYEQYF. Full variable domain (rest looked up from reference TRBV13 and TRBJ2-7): AAGVIQSPRHLIKEKRETATLKCYPIPRHDTVYWYQQGPGQDPQFLISFYEKMQSDKGSIPDRFSAQQFSDYHSELNMSSLELGDSALYFCASSLTQGYEQYFGPGTRLTVT.

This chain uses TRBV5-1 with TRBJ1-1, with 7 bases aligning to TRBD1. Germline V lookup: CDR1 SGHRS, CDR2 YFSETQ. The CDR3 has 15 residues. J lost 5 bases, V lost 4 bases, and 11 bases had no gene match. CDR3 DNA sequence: TGCGCCAGCAGCACTGACAGGGCAGGAGGAACTGAAGCTTTCTTT. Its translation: CASSTDRAGGTEAFF.

CDR3 in DNA: TGTGCCAGCAGCAAAAGTCCTAGCGGGGGGGCAGATACGCAGTATTTT. Translation gives CASSKSPSGGADTQYF. This rearrangement joins TRBV21-1 to TRBJ2-3; the listed D gene, TRBD2, was not tested against the DNA. TRBV21-1 is reported as a pseudogene. The CDR3 is 16 amino acids.

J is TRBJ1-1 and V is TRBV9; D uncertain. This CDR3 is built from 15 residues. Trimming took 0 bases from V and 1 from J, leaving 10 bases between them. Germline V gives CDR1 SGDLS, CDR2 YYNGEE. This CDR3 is CASSVVSLGNTEAFF. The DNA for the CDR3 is TGTGCCAGCAGCGTAGTTAGTCTGGGGAACACTGAAGCTTTCTTT.

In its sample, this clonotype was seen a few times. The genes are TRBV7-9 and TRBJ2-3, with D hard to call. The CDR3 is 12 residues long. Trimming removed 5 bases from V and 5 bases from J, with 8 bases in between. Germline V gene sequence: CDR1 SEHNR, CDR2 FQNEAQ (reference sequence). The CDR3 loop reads CASSETRDTQYF. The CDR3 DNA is TGTGCCAGCAGCGAGACCAGAGATACGCAGTATTTT.

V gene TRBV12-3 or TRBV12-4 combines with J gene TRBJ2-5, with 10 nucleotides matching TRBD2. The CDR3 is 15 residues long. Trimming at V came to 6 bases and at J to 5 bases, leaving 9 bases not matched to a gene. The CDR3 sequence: CASSLLAGAYETQYF. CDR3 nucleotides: TGTGCCAGCAGCCTCCTAGCGGGGGCATATGAGACCCAGTACTTC.

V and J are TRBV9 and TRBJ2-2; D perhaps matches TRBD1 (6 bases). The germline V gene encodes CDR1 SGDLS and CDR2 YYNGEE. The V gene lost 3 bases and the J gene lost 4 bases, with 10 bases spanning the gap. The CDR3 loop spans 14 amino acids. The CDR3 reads CASSGGPGTGELFF. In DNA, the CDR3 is TGTGCCAGCAGCGGGGGGCCGGGCACCGGGGAGCTGTTTTTT.

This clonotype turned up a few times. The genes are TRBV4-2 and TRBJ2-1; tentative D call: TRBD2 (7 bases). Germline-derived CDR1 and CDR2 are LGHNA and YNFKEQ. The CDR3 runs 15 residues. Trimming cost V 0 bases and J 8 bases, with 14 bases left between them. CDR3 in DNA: TGTGCCAGCAGCCAAGAAAGTACAGGGAGGGATGAGCAGTTCTTC. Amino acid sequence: CASSQESTGRDEQFF.

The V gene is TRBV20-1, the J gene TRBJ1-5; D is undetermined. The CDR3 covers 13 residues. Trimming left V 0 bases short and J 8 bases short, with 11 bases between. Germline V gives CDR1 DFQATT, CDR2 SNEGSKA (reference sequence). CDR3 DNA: TGCAGTGCTAGAGAGGTGGGGATTGAGCCCCAGCATTTT. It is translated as CSAREVGIEPQHF.

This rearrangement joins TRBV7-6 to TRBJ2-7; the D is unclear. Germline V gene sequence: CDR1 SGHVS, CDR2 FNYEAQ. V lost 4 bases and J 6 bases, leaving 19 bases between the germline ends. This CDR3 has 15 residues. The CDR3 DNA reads TGTGCCAGCAGCTCAGGTCTAGTTTCTTTGGGCGAGCAGTACTTC. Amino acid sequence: CASSSGLVSLGEQYF.

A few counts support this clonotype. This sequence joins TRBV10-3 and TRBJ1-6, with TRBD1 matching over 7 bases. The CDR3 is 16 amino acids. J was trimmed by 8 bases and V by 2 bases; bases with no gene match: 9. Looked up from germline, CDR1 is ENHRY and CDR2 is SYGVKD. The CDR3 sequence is CAISEPRQGGHSPLHF. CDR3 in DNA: TGTGCCATCAGTGAGCCTCGACAGGGCGGTCATTCACCCCTCCACTTT.

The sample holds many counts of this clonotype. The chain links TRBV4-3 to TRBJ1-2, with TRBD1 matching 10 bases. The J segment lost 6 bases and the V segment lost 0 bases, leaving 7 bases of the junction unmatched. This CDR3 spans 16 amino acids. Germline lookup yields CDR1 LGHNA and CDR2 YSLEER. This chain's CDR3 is CASSQDPGTGVDGYTF. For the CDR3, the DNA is TGCGCCAGCAGCCAAGATCCAGGGACAGGGGTCGATGGCTACACCTTC.